This entry lists 16 T cell receptor beta chains sequenced from one sample in a study of blood T cell repertoires in COVID-19. Only in-frame clones appear in the TCRdb table, and some are missing; sequencing was by immunoSEQ multiplex PCR. The repertoire holds some 170,000 clones, with more than 75% as singletons. The sample comprised PBMCs or T cells enriched from blood (not recorded which). The receptors shown here come from a human donor with acute COVID-19. The donor label of this sample is uncertain.

The chain recombines TRBV18 with TRBJ2-1, with TRBD2 matching 10 bases. Per the germline V gene, CDR1 is KGHSH and CDR2 is LQKENI. The CDR3 extends over 15 amino acids. With 3 bases clipped from V and 6 bases from J, the junction kept 5 bases outside the gene matches. The CDR3 DNA follows: TGTGCCAGCTCACCCGGACTAGCGGCATTCAATGAGCAGTTCTTC. Protein sequence: CASSPGLAAFNEQFF.

This clone was observed a handful of times. The J gene is TRBJ2-7, the V gene TRBV10-3, with 10 positions matching TRBD1. CDR3 length: 16 residues. In germline, CDR1 is ENHRY, CDR2 SYGVKD. Germline trimming cut 6 bases from V and 3 bases from J; bases unmatched to any gene: 11. The CDR3 DNA reads TGTGCCATCAGACCTTCGACCGGGACAGGGGACTACGAGCAGTACTTC. This encodes CAIRPSTGTGDYEQYF.

A word on this clone: The junction departs from the called germline gene at one end, perhaps through a read error. The CDR3 loop reads CAWSPNRRGQGGF. The CDR3 bases are TGTGCCTGGAGTCCCAACAGGAGGGGGCAGGGTGGATTT. This chain uses TRBV30 with TRBJ1-1; 7 bases are a match to TRBD1. CDR1 GTSNPN and CDR2 SVGIG come from the germline V gene (reference sequence). The CDR3 is made up of 13 amino acids. Together with reference TRBV30 and TRBJ1-1, the CDR3 gives the full variable domain: SQTIHQWPATLVQPVGSPLSLECTVEGTSNPNLYWYRQAAGRGLQLLFYSVGIGQISSEVPQNLSASRPQDRQFILSSKKLLLSDSGFYLCAWSPNRRGQGGFGQGTRLTVV.

The chain recombines TRBV6-1 with TRBJ1-5; maybe TRBD1 (5 bases). From germline, CDR1 is MNHNS and CDR2 SASEGT. With 1 base removed from V and 3 bases from J, the gap between germline ends came to 13 bases. CDR3 length: 16 amino acids. The CDR3 protein is CASSEGPQGNNQPQHF. CDR3 sequence (DNA): TGTGCCAGCAGTGAAGGACCCCAGGGTAACAATCAGCCCCAGCATTTT.

The chain combines TRBV4-1 with TRBJ2-4, with TRBD1 as a possible D gene (6 bases). The CDR3 is 17 residues long. The germline gives CDR1 MGHRA, CDR2 YSYEKL. The V gene lost 4 bases and the J gene lost 0 bases, with 16 bases spanning the gap. The CDR3 DNA sequence: TGCGCCAGCAGCCCTCTCGGACAGATTATAGCCAAAAACATTCAGTACTTC. Encoded protein: CASSPLGQIIAKNIQYF.

The V gene is TRBV5-1, the J gene TRBJ1-2; 7 bases are shared with TRBD1. The CDR3 spans 13 residues. Germline V lookup: CDR1 SGHRS, CDR2 YFSETQ. The V segment lost 4 bases and the J segment 7 bases; nucleotides outside the gene matches: 7. CDR3 region: CASSIGTESGYTF. In nucleotides, the CDR3 is TGCGCCAGCAGCATAGGGACAGAGAGTGGCTACACCTTC.

J is TRBJ1-5 and V is TRBV27; TRBD1 might be the D (5 bases). Per germline, CDR1 MNHEY and CDR2 SMNVEV (reference sequence). V was shortened by 5 bases and J by 6 bases, with 14 bases between the two germline ends. The CDR3 sequence is 14 residues long. As DNA, the CDR3 is TGTGCCAGCAGTATATTCCAGGGAAGTCAGCCCCAGCATTTT. Translation gives CASSIFQGSQPQHF.

CDR3 region: CASSDTSQGVGMNTEAFF. Written as DNA, the CDR3 is TGTGCCAGCAGCGACACCTCTCAGGGGGTGGGGATGAACACTGAAGCTTTCTTT. The chain uses TRBV27 and TRBJ1-1; 7 positions agree with TRBD1. Trimming cost V 6 bases and J 0 bases; bases outside gene matches: 16. Germline CDR1 MNHEY, CDR2 SMNVEV (reference sequence). This CDR3 spans 18 amino acids.

This chain connects TRBV11-2 to TRBJ1-1; TRBD1 matches at 7 bases. This CDR3 comprises 14 residues. Germline loops: CDR1 SGHAT, CDR2 FQNNGV. Germline trimming cut 2 bases from V and 4 bases from J; bases unmatched to any gene: 4. CDR3 sequence: CASSLRNRGTEAFF. CDR3 coding DNA: TGTGCCAGCAGCTTACGAAACAGGGGCACTGAAGCTTTCTTT. Full variable domain (missing parts from reference TRBV11-2 and TRBJ1-1): EAGVAQSPRYKIIEKRQSVAFWCNPISGHATLYWYQQILGQGPKLLIQFQNNGVVDDSQLPKDRFSAERLKGVDSTLKIQPAKLEDSAVYLCASSLRNRGTEAFFGQGTRLTVV.

In its sample, this clone was seen once. This chain joins TRBV19 and TRBJ2-6; TRBD1 might be the D (6 bases). The V and J ends lost 5 bases and 2 bases respectively, with 7 bases between them. Germline V lookup: CDR1 LNHDA, CDR2 SQIVND (reference sequence). There are 14 residues in the CDR3. DNA for the CDR3: TGTGCCAGTAGTGAGGGGGCTGGGGCCAACGTCCTGACTTTC. Translating it yields CASSEGAGANVLTF.

The chain uses TRBV27 and TRBJ1-2, with a possible D match to TRBD1 (6 bases). The CDR3 covers 16 residues. Trimming cost V 4 bases and J 2 bases, with 17 bases left between them. Per the germline V gene, CDR1 is MNHEY and CDR2 is SMNVEV (reference sequence). The CDR3 spells CASSSYYRVRNYGYTF. In DNA, the CDR3 is TGTGCCAGCAGTTCTTACTACAGGGTGAGAAACTATGGCTACACCTTC.

The chain employs TRBV14 and TRBJ2-7; 12 bases fit TRBD2. Trimming cost V 6 bases and J 6 bases; bases outside gene matches: 9. In germline, CDR1 is SGHDN, CDR2 FVKESK. This CDR3 has 15 residues. The DNA for the CDR3 is TGTGCCAGCAGTCTTCGACTAGCGGGGGTGGGCGAGCAGTACTTC. It is translated as CASSLRLAGVGEQYF.

DNA for the CDR3: TGTGCCAGCAGCTTCAAGGGGAACTACGAGCAGTACTTC. Amino acids: CASSFKGNYEQYF. This chain connects TRBV5-6 to TRBJ2-7; D is perhaps TRBD1 (5 bases). There are 13 residues in the CDR3. V lost 2 bases and J lost 3, with 9 bases in between. Germline V gene data show CDR1 as SGHDT and CDR2 as YYEEEE.

This clone was observed a single time. The V call is TRBV11-1, the J call TRBJ2-1, with 12 bases that match TRBD2. Trimming took 5 bases from V and 9 from J; bases not matched to a gene: 11. From germline, CDR1 is SGHAT and CDR2 FQDESV (reference sequence). This CDR3 is built from 16 residues. CDR3 bases: TGTGCCAGCAGCCCCAACCCTAGCGGGGGGGCCGGTGAGCAGTTCTTC. Protein: CASSPNPSGGAGEQFF.

This chain joins TRBV4-2 and TRBJ2-7, with 8 bases aligning to TRBD2. This CDR3 has 18 residues. Per germline, CDR1 LGHNA and CDR2 YNFKEQ. The ends lost 1 base at V and 2 bases at J; junction bases unmatched: 13. The chain's CDR3 is CASSQVPVGIAGTYEQYF. CDR3 DNA: TGTGCCAGCAGCCAAGTTCCCGTCGGGATAGCGGGGACCTACGAGCAGTACTTC.

This chain connects TRBV6-6 to TRBJ2-7; no clear D. Trimming shortened V by 2 bases and J by 3 bases, and 8 bases separated the two germline ends. This CDR3 comprises 13 residues. From germline, CDR1 is MNHNY and CDR2 SVGAGI (reference sequence). This chain's CDR3 is CASSYGQNYEQYF. Here the CDR3 DNA reads TGTGCCAGCAGTTACGGGCAGAACTACGAGCAGTACTTC.